This T cell receptor beta chain came from a study of CD8 T cells in Susac syndrome. After extraction with the RNeasy kit, about 0.5 to 1 ug of the RNA was reverse transcribed using random hexamers. MiXCR, applied by TCRdb to the immunoSEQ multiplex PCR reads, yields one record per CDR3 protein. The repertoire holds about 85,000 distinct CDR3 sequences, with around 93% as singletons. CD8+ and CD4+ T cells from blood underwent TCR beta sequencing, which was carried out in a high-throughput format. The germline V gene has CDR1 SNHLY and CDR2 FYNNEI. CDR3 length: 14 amino acids. V trimming: 8 bases; J trimming: 4 bases; junction bases outside the gene matches: 8.

The sample consisted of CD8+ T cells from PBMCs. The V call is TRBV2, the J call TRBJ2-7; 10 bases match TRBD1. The receptor's source is a human donor with Susac syndrome. As DNA, the CDR3 is TGTGCCAGCGAGGGGGACAGGGGATCGTACGAGCAGTACTTC. This encodes CASEGDRGSYEQYF.